These 10 T cell receptor beta chains were sequenced from one sample in a study of shared T cell receptors in the human thymus. Using immunoSEQ multiplex PCR, the repertoire was profiled, and TCRdb retains in-frame clones only, with some absent. The sample contains more than 550,000 clones, about 87% of which appear only once. These sequences were also reported in another study, on human thymus T cells.

Sequencing input: thymocytes. These receptors came from a boy less than two years old with a congenital heart defect.

This clone was seen a single time. The chain has TRBV7-2 and TRBJ1-1, with TRBD1 as a possible D gene (6 bases). Trimming cost V 8 bases and J 0 bases, with 28 bases left between them. CDR1 SGHTA and CDR2 FQGNSA come from the germline V gene. The CDR3 totals 19 residues. For the CDR3, the DNA is TGTGCCAGCCTAGATCTGGGGATTCTCCGGGGGGCTTTGAACACTGAAGCTTTCTTT. Amino acid sequence: CASLDLGILRGALNTEAFF.

The chain joins TRBV15 to TRBJ1-2, with D maybe TRBD1 (5 bases). CDR3 length equals 14 residues. Trimming removed 1 base from V and 8 bases from J, with 14 bases in between. CDR1 and CDR2 from the germline V gene are LNHNV and YYDKDF (reference sequence). The CDR3 coding sequence is TGTGCCACCAGCAGAGGCGGGGCGGCGGACGGCTACACCTTC. Protein: CATSRGGAADGYTF. The full variable domain, completed using reference TRBV15 and TRBJ1-2, is DAMVIQNPRYQVTQFGKPVTLSCSQTLNHNVMYWYQQKSSQAPKLLFHYYDKDFNNEADTPDNFQSRRPNTSFCFLDIRSPGLGDTAMYLCATSRGGAADGYTFGSGTRLTVV.

The rearrangement joins TRBV4-1 to TRBJ2-5; TRBD2 matches at 12 bases. Germline V gene sequence: CDR1 MGHRA, CDR2 YSYEKL. The CDR3 has 16 amino acids. The trim removed 4 bases at V and 3 bases at J, leaving 6 bases unmatched. CDR3 bases: TGCGCCAGCAGCCCGACTAGCGGGGGCAAAAAAGAGACCCAGTACTTC. Translated, it gives CASSPTSGGKKETQYF.

Details on this clone: The sample has other DNA sequences that encode this CDR3 too. The chain is built from TRBV5-6 and TRBJ2-2, with D tentatively TRBD1 (6 bases). Germline V CDR1 and CDR2: SGHDT, YYEEEE. The CDR3 is made up of 14 amino acids. The V end lost 0 bases, the J end lost 5 bases, and 8 bases lay between the germline ends. The DNA of the CDR3 is TGTGCCAGCAGCTTGGGAACAGGGACCGGGGAGCTGTTTTTT. Amino acid sequence: CASSLGTGTGELFF.

The J gene is TRBJ2-5, the V gene TRBV2; the match to TRBD2 covers 8 bases. CDR3 length equals 18 residues. Per the germline V gene, CDR1 is SNHLY and CDR2 is FYNNEI. V shed 6 bases and J 1 base; nucleotides not matched to a gene: 16. The CDR3 reads CASRGLGRGPSIQETQYF. CDR3 DNA: TGTGCCAGCAGGGGACTCGGGAGGGGCCCATCAATCCAAGAGACCCAGTACTTC.

V and J are TRBV14 and TRBJ1-5, with D uncertain. This CDR3 contains 17 residues. The germline V and J ends were trimmed by 4 bases and 0 bases, with 16 bases remaining between them. Germline CDR1 is SGHDN and CDR2 is FVKESK. CDR3 nucleotide sequence: TGTGCCAGCAGCCCGCCTTGGGGAGCCACTAGCAATCAGCCCCAGCATTTT. Translation: CASSPPWGATSNQPQHF.

The chain joins TRBV28 to TRBJ1-2; 8 bases line up with TRBD1. V gave up 0 bases and J gave up 4 bases; unmatched junction bases: 7. Germline lookup yields CDR1 MDHEN and CDR2 SYDVKM. This CDR3 is built from 16 residues. CDR3 residues: CASSLWGGTGIYGYTF. The CDR3, as DNA: TGTGCCAGCAGTTTATGGGGAGGGACAGGAATCTATGGCTACACCTTC.

The CDR3 loop reads CASSPVAGNPYNEQFF. CDR3 nucleotides: TGCGCCAGCAGCCCGGTCGCGGGGAATCCCTACAATGAGCAGTTCTTC. This chain joins TRBV5-1 and TRBJ2-1; the D gene is possibly TRBD2 (6 bases). This CDR3 region has 16 residues. V was clipped by 4 bases and J by 2 bases, with 16 bases between them. The germline V gene encodes CDR1 SGHRS and CDR2 YFSETQ.

This clone came up once. The chain joins TRBV28 to TRBJ2-5; 12 nucleotides line up with TRBD2. Germline assignment: CDR1 MDHEN and CDR2 SYDVKM. This CDR3 is 17 amino acids long. V shed 6 bases, J shed 5 bases, and the junction held 13 bases outside the gene matches. The DNA of the CDR3 is TGTGCCAGCAGCGCACCTGTGACTAGCGGGAGAGAGGAGACCCAGTACTTC. Encoded protein: CASSAPVTSGREETQYF.

V is TRBV30 and J is TRBJ1-1; D unresolved. CDR3 length equals 12 residues. V was trimmed by 0 bases and J by 9 bases, leaving 11 bases between them. The germline V gene has CDR1 GTSNPN and CDR2 SVGIG (reference sequence). CDR3 bases: TGTGCCTGGAGTGTGGGGAGGGTGAAAGCTTTCTTT. It specifies CAWSVGRVKAFF. Full variable domain (rest looked up from reference TRBV30 and TRBJ1-1): SQTIHQWPATLVQPVGSPLSLECTVEGTSNPNLYWYRQAAGRGLQLLFYSVGIGQISSEVPQNLSASRPQDRQFILSSKKLLLSDSGFYLCAWSVGRVKAFFGQGTRLTVV.